The next 15 T cell receptor delta chains were all read from a single sample in a study of delta chains in infants with herpesvirus infections. Gamma-chain- and delta-chain-specific primers converted PBMC RNA into TCR cDNA. TCRdb re-called clones from the RT-PCR reads via CATT. The table has around 3,300 delta-chain clones, around a third seen once; the top ten hold 8%. The sequenced sample was peripheral blood, obtained at time point 3 of longitudinal follow-up. The receptor source for this set is a human donor who was a Ugandan infant, either HIV-exposed or HIV-unexposed (not recorded which).

By share, this clone counts as medium-sized (0.01 to 0.1%). The V gene is TRDV2, the J gene TRDJ1; 10 bases are a match to TRDD3. Unmatched junction bases numbered 6, after V lost 3 bases and J lost 0 bases. Germline loops: CDR1 GEAIGNYY, CDR2 EKD. The length of the CDR3 is 16 residues. Here the CDR3 reads CACDVLGDGYTDKLIF. The CDR3 bases are TGTGCCTGTGACGTACTGGGGGATGGTTACACCGATAAACTCATCTTT.

This clone has only a few counts. V gene TRDV1 combines with J gene TRDJ1; no firm D call. From germline, CDR1 is TSWWSYY and CDR2 QGS. CDR3 length equals 17 residues. The V end lost 5 bases, the J end lost 2 bases, and 21 bases lay between the germline ends. The chain's CDR3 is CALGPIPYLTSTDKLIF. DNA of the CDR3: TGTGCTCTTGGGCCTATTCCCTATCTTACCTCAACCGATAAACTCATCTTT.

By its share, this clone is large (0.1 to 1%). CDR3 DNA: TGTGCTCTTGGGGAACCCGTTCCTGCTCCCCTTTCTACTGGGGGATACGAGAGGCGCCAGTACACCGATAAACTCATCTTT. This sequence encodes CALGEPVPAPLSTGGYERRQYTDKLIF. This rearrangement joins TRDV1 to TRDJ1; TRDD3 aligns across 13 bases. This CDR3 comprises 27 residues. The germline V gene has CDR1 TSWWSYY and CDR2 QGS. The V segment lost 1 base and the J segment 0 bases; nucleotides outside the gene matches: 32.

Worth noting for this clone: The sample contains more than one DNA sequence encoding this CDR3. The J gene is TRDJ1, the V gene TRDV1; 8 bases are a match to TRDD2. This CDR3 is built from 24 residues. Per the germline V gene, CDR1 is TSWWSYY and CDR2 is QGS. V lost 0 bases to trimming and J lost 0 bases; unmatched junction nucleotides: 27. The CDR3 is CALGELLPTPPTIKGVTDTDKLIF. The CDR3 DNA follows: TGTGCTCTTGGGGAACTTCTTCCTACCCCACCTACGATTAAGGGCGTTACGGACACCGATAAACTCATCTTT.

The chain employs TRDV1 and TRDJ1; 10 bases match TRDD3. Germline values: CDR1 TSWWSYY, CDR2 QGS. J gave up 0 bases and V 5 bases, and 15 bases lay outside the gene matches. This CDR3 spans 19 amino acids. CDR3 protein: CALGTDVTGDTLYTDKLIF. The CDR3 DNA follows: TGTGCTCTTGGGACCGATGTAACGGGGGATACGCTTTACACCGATAAACTCATCTTT.

Turning to this clone: This may stem from a read error, because a much larger clone lies one nucleotide away. The chain links TRDV1 to TRDJ1; a possible D gene is TRDD2 (6 bases). The V gene lost 1 base and the J gene lost 10 bases, with 34 bases spanning the gap. CDR3 size: 20 residues. From germline, CDR1 is TSWWSYY and CDR2 QGS. In DNA, the CDR3 is TGTGCTCTTGGGGAACGGACCCTAGTATCCTACGCGAGGGGAGACAAGGGACTCATCTTT. This sequence encodes CALGERTLVSYARGDKGLIF.

V usage is TRDV1 and J usage is TRDJ1, with 7 positions matching TRDD2. Per germline, CDR1 TSWWSYY and CDR2 QGS. Trimming removed 0 bases from V and 0 bases from J; junction bases left unmatched: 13. The CDR3 is 19 amino acids. The CDR3 here is CALGELGAFPTQYTDKLIF. CDR3 DNA: TGTGCTCTTGGGGAACTGGGAGCTTTTCCTACCCAGTACACCGATAAACTCATCTTT.

The chain employs TRDV2 and TRDJ3; 10 bases are a match to TRDD3. V lost 3 bases and J lost 0; bases outside the gene matches: 4. There are 18 residues in the CDR3. Germline V gene data show CDR1 as GEAIGNYY and CDR2 as EKD. The CDR3 loop is CACDSGDTFSWDTRQMFF. DNA for the CDR3: TGTGCCTGTGACTCGGGGGATACGTTCTCCTGGGACACCCGACAGATGTTTTTC.

In its sample, this clone was seen a few times. The V and J genes are TRDV2 and TRDJ3; 9 nucleotides match TRDD3. The CDR3 length is 19 residues. V shed 0 bases, J shed 0 bases, and the junction held 5 bases outside the gene matches. CDR1 is GEAIGNYY, CDR2 EKD, per germline. CDR3 residues: CACDTASGIRSWDTRQMFF. The CDR3, as DNA: TGTGCCTGTGACACCGCATCGGGGATACGCTCCTGGGACACCCGACAGATGTTTTTC.

Regarding this clone: A far larger clone is one base from this, pointing to a likely read error. The chain couples TRDV2 to TRDJ2, with D possibly matching TRDD3 (6 bases). The J call may be wrong; the DNA end is better matched by TRDJ1. The germline gives CDR1 GEAIGNYY, CDR2 EKD. This CDR3 contains 14 residues. CDR3 bases: TGTGCCTGTGACACCATGGGGGACACCGATAAACTCATCTTT. Its protein product is CACDTMGDTDKLIF.

The chain couples TRDV2 to TRDJ3; D gene ambiguous. This CDR3 comprises 14 residues. Trimming took off 0 bases at V and 5 bases at J, with 4 bases between the two ends. Germline V gene lookup returns CDR1 GEAIGNYY and CDR2 EKD. The CDR3 sequence: CACDTLGDTRQMFF. In DNA form, the CDR3 reads TGTGCCTGTGACACCCTGGGGGACACCCGACAGATGTTTTTC.

For the CDR3, the DNA is TGTGCCTGGGACTCCCTACTGGGGAATACGCGGGAAGCACAACTCTTCTTT. It codes for CAWDSLLGNTREAQLFF. The V call is TRDV2, the J call TRDJ2, with 7 bases fitting TRDD3. The trim removed 7 bases at V and 7 bases at J, leaving 20 bases unmatched. Germline V gene data show CDR1 as GEAIGNYY and CDR2 as EKD. The CDR3 has 17 residues.

CDR3 in DNA: TGTGCTCTTGGGGAACCTAGGGGATACTGGCGGGGCACCGATAAACTCATCTTT. Amino acid sequence: CALGEPRGYWRGTDKLIF. The chain recombines TRDV1 with TRDJ1; 8 nucleotides align to TRDD3. The length of the CDR3 is 18 residues. J was trimmed by 1 base and V by 1 base; bases with no gene match: 11. CDR1 is TSWWSYY, CDR2 QGS, per germline.

To note about this clone: A single base separates this from a much larger clone, so it may be a read error. The V and J genes are TRDV1 and TRDJ2, with 12 positions matching TRDD3. After removal of 1 base from V and 9 bases from J, the junction contained 24 bases not matched to a gene. Germline V gene lookup returns CDR1 TSWWSYY and CDR2 QGS. The CDR3 consists of 22 residues. This chain's CDR3 is CALGEPGPSLVLGDTRTTQLFF. The CDR3 nucleotides are TGTGCTCTTGGGGAACCGGGGCCTTCCTTGGTACTGGGGGATACTCGAACAACACAACTCTTCTTT.

This CDR3 reads CALSPCSFQYWGTHYTDKLIF. Written as DNA, the CDR3 is TGTGCCTTGTCCCCCTGTTCCTTCCAGTACTGGGGGACGCATTACACCGATAAACTCATCTTT. J is TRDJ1 and V is TRDV3, with TRDD3 matching over 9 bases. Losses at the gene ends were 3 bases for V and 0 bases for J; bases not matched to a gene: 26. Germline V gives CDR1 TVYSNPD, CDR2 GDNSRS (reference sequence). This CDR3 spans 21 amino acids.